Sequencing of this T cell receptor beta chain was carried out in a study of post-analysis software for immune sequencing data. This CDR3 has 15 amino acids. Germline V gene data show CDR1 as SGHVS and CDR2 as FQNEAQ. Trimming removed 3 bases from V and 7 bases from J; junction bases left unmatched: 8. Notes on the study in general: There were five or six TRBV segments more frequent in patients than controls, and TRBV5-6, TRBV5-1 and TRBV20-1 were among them.

A remark on this clonotype: The antigen remains unidentified.

TCR beta cDNA libraries included unique molecular identifiers. TCRdb fed the PCR reads into MiXCR, producing one record per CDR3 protein. Of 650,000 to 900,000 distinct CDR3 sequences in the sample, 46% are singletons; the top ten hold just under 5%. The chain employs TRBV7-8 and TRBJ2-1; 8 bases align to TRBD2. The source is a girl under 18 with multiple sclerosis. Sequenced: blood. The CDR3 sequence is CASSFPAGGVNEQFF. CDR3 nucleotide sequence: TGTGCCAGCAGCTTTCCCGCGGGAGGTGTAAATGAGCAGTTCTTC.